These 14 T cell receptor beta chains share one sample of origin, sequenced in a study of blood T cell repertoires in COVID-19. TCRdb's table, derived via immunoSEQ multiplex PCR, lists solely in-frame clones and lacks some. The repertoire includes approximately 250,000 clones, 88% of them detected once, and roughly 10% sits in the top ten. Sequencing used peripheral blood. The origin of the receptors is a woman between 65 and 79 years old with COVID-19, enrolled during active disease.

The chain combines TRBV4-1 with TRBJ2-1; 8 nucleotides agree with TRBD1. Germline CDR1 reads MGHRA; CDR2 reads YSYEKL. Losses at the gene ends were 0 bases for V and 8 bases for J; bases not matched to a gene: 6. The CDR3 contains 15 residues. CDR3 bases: TGCGCCAGCAGCCAAGATGCACAGGGGGAGTATGAGCAGTTCTTC. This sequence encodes CASSQDAQGEYEQFF.

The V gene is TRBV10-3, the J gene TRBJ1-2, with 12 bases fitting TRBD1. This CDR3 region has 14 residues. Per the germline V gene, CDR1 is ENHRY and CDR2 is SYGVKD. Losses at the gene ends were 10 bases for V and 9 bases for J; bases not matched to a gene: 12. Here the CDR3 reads CATRGTGGASSYTF. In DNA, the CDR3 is TGTGCCACCCGCGGGACAGGGGGCGCATCGAGCTACACCTTC.

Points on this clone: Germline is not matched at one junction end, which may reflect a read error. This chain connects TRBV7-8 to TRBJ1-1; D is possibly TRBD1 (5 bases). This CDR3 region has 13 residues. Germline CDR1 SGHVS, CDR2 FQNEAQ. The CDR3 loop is CASSLSSWGGVRF. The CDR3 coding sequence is TGTGCCAGCAGCTTAAGTAGTTGGGGCGGGGTCAGGTTT.

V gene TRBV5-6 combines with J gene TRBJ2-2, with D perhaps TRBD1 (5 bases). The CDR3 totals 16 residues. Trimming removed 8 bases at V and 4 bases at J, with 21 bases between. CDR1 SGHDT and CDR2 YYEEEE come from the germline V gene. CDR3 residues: CASKAISKGPTGELFF. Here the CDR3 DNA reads TGTGCCAGTAAAGCAATCTCCAAGGGGCCCACCGGGGAGCTGTTTTTT.

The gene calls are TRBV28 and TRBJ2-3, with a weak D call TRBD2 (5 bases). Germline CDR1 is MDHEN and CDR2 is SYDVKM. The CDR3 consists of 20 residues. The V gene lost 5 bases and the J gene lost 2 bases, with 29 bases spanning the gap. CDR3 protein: CASSQKLGFNGNLATDTQYF. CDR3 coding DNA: TGTGCCAGCAGTCAAAAACTTGGGTTTAACGGGAACCTTGCCACAGATACGCAGTATTTT.

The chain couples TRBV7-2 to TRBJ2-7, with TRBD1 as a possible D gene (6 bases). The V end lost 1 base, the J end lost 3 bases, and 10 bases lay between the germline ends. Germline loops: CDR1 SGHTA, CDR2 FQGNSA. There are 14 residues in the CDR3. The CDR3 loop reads CASSLVGDIYEQYF. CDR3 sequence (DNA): TGTGCCAGCAGCTTAGTGGGGGACATCTACGAGCAGTACTTC.

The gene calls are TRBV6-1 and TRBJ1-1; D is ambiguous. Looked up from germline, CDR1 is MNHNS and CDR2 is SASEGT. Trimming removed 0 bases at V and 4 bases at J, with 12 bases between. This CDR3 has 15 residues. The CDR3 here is CASSEARGLGTEAFF. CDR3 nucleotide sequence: TGTGCCAGCAGTGAAGCGAGAGGGCTTGGCACTGAAGCTTTCTTT.

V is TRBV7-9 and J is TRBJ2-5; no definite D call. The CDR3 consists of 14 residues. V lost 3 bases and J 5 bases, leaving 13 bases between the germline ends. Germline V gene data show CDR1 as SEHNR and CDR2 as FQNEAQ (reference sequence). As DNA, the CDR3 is TGTGCCAGCAGCTTCGATAGCAAAAGGGAGACCCAGTACTTC. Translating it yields CASSFDSKRETQYF.

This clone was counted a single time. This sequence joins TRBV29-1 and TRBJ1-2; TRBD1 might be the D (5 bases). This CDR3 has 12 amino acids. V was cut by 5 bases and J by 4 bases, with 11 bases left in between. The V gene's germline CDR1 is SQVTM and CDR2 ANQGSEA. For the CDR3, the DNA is TGCAGCGTTACCCCAGGGTTCTATGGCTACACCTTC. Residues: CSVTPGFYGYTF. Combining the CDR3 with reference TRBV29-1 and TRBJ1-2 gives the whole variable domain SAVISQKPSRDICQRGTSLTIQCQVDSQVTMMFWYRQQPGQSLTLIATANQGSEATYESGFVIDKFPISRPNLTFSTLTVSNMSPEDSSIYLCSVTPGFYGYTFGSGTRLTVV.

The CDR3 DNA follows: TGTGCCAGCTCACCAACAGGGGCACATCAGCCCCAGCATTTT. Protein: CASSPTGAHQPQHF. The V and J genes are TRBV18 and TRBJ1-5, with 7 bases that match TRBD1. Unmatched junction bases numbered 3, after V lost 2 bases and J lost 5 bases. The CDR3 loop spans 14 amino acids. From germline, CDR1 is KGHSH and CDR2 LQKENI.

The CDR3 DNA reads TGTGCCAGCAGCCACCTCTGGGACAGGGGGCGAGGGACCTCTGGAAACACCATATATTTT. This translates into CASSHLWDRGRGTSGNTIYF. V gene TRBV4-2 combines with J gene TRBJ1-3, with 12 bases matching TRBD1. CDR1 and CDR2 from the germline V gene are LGHNA and YNFKEQ. Germline trimming cut 3 bases from V and 0 bases from J; bases unmatched to any gene: 12. CDR3 length equals 20 residues.

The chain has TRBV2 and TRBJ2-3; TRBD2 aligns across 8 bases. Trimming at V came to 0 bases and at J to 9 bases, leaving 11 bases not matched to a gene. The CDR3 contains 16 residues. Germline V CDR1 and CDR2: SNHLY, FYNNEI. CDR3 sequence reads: CASSEATAGGPGTQYF. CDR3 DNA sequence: TGTGCCAGCAGTGAAGCTACGGCGGGAGGACCAGGCACGCAGTATTTT.

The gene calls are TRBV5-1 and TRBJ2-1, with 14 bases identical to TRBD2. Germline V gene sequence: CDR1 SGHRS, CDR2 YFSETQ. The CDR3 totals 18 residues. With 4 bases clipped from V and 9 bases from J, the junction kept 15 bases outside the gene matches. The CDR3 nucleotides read TGCGCCAGCAGCCAACTCTTTATCGGACTAGCGGGAGGCTCTGAGCAGTTCTTC. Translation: CASSQLFIGLAGGSEQFF.

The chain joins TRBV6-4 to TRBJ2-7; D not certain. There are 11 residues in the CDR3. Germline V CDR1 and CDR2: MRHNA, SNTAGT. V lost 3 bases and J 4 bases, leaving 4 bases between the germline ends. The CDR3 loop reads CASSEQYEQYF. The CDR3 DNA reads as TGTGCCAGCAGTGAACAATACGAGCAGTACTTC.